The text below deals with one T cell receptor beta chain. Antigen: not known. This sample stems from a study of PD-L1 blockade in urothelial cancer. Study-level information: The patients had undergone anywhere from 0 to 3 prior chemotherapy regimens. T cells were recovered from blood samples at a median of approximately 150,000.

This table comes from immunoSEQ multiplex PCR, and its TCRdb copy is limited to in-frame clones, with some not included. The table includes tens of thousands of clones, just over 90% detected once. Study-level points and caveats: Survival was better when pretreatment blood TCR clonality fell below the median.

The time point is: pretreatment peripheral blood. A total of 1 to 8 samples per patient were collected pretreatment and on-treatment. This sample comprised PBMCs, obtained around atezolizumab (anti-PD-L1) treatment. The receptor's source is a woman aged 55-75 years with urothelial cancer.

The CDR3 loop reads CASSVEELRNTGELFF. CDR3 DNA sequence: TGTGCCAGCAGCGTCGAAGAGTTGCGGAACACCGGGGAGCTGTTTTTT. The chain employs TRBV9 and TRBJ2-2; D is undetermined. Trimming pared 2 bases from V and 1 base from J, leaving 12 bases between. Germline-derived CDR1 and CDR2 are SGDLS and YYNGEE. This CDR3 has 16 residues.